Below are 12 T cell receptor beta chains sequenced from a single sample in a study of persistence of HIV-infected CD4 T cells. Sequencing used immunoSEQ version 4 in survey mode. Repertoires were generated with immunoSEQ multiplex PCR, while TCRdb's copy carries only in-frame clones and drops some. The table has under 40,000 clones, 65% to 90% seen once; the top ten hold over 15%. An overlapping HIV-1 Gag peptide pool stimulated these cells at about 0.94 ug/peptide/mL. CD40L/CD69 double-negative CD45RO-high memory CD4+ T cells were collected. These receptors have no identified antigens. This specimen consisted of CD4+ T cells sorted from PBMCs after roughly 19-hour stimulation, obtained from a patient who received antiretroviral therapy. The source of these receptors is an adult woman with HIV who was CMV-seropositive.

J is TRBJ2-1 and V is TRBV19; TRBD1 agrees at 10 bases. This CDR3 comprises 17 residues. CDR1 and CDR2 (germline): LNHDA, SQIVND (reference sequence). J lost 2 bases, V lost 6 bases, and 10 bases had no gene match. The CDR3 nucleotides are TGTGCCAGTAGCATAACAGGCGGGACAGGGGCCTACAATGAGCAGTTCTTC. Amino acids: CASSITGGTGAYNEQFF.

This clone is a singleton in its sample. This chain uses TRBV6-2 or TRBV6-3 with TRBJ2-1; TRBD1 matches 8 bases. From germline, CDR1 is MNHEY and CDR2 SVGEGT. Losses at the gene ends were 5 bases for V and 2 bases for J; bases not matched to a gene: 2. This CDR3 comprises 14 residues. CDR3 loop: CASSGQGPYNEQFF. CDR3 nucleotide sequence: TGTGCCAGCAGTGGACAGGGACCCTACAATGAGCAGTTCTTC.

The rearrangement links TRBV18 to TRBJ2-3; no firm D call. Trimming removed 4 bases from V and 2 bases from J, with 16 bases in between. This CDR3 spans 16 amino acids. Germline V gene lookup returns CDR1 KGHSH and CDR2 LQKENI. The CDR3 nucleotides read TGTGCCAGCTCACTCTGGACCGAAAGAAACACAGATACGCAGTATTTT. Translating gives CASSLWTERNTDTQYF.

The CDR3 nucleotides are TGTGCCAGCAGCCCTCAGGTGCTTGGTGACATTCAGTACTTC. Protein sequence: CASSPQVLGDIQYF. This sequence joins TRBV14 and TRBJ2-4; D is unresolved. Trimming pared 4 bases from V and 8 bases from J, leaving 15 bases between. The germline V gene encodes CDR1 SGHDN and CDR2 FVKESK. This CDR3 has 14 amino acids.

The rearrangement joins TRBV7-9 to TRBJ1-1, with no clear D. Germline CDR1 and CDR2: SEHNR and FQNEAQ (reference sequence). The CDR3 loop spans 14 amino acids. V lost 5 bases, J lost 0 bases, and 10 bases lay in between. The CDR3 sequence: CASSRGFMNTEAFF. In DNA form, the CDR3 reads TGTGCCAGCAGCAGAGGGTTTATGAACACTGAAGCTTTCTTT. Full variable domain (outside the CDR3, taken from reference TRBV7-9 and TRBJ1-1): DTGVSQNPRHKITKRGQNVTFRCDPISEHNRLYWYRQTLGQGPEFLTYFQNEAQLEKSRLLSDRFSAERPKGSFSTLEIQRTEQGDSAMYLCASSRGFMNTEAFFGQGTRLTVV.

This clone appeared once. The chain recombines TRBV28 with TRBJ1-4; TRBD1 is a possible D gene (5 bases). Germline V lookup: CDR1 MDHEN, CDR2 SYDVKM. V gave up 4 bases and J gave up 7 bases, with 13 bases separating them. The CDR3 consists of 14 residues. CDR3 loop: CASSSPVGTEKLFF. The CDR3 bases are TGTGCCAGCAGTTCCCCGGTAGGGACTGAAAAACTGTTTTTT.

The table lists this clone with a count of one. This chain connects TRBV5-1 to TRBJ2-2; D is perhaps TRBD1 or TRBD2 (6 bases each). CDR3 size: 15 residues. Per germline, CDR1 SGHRS and CDR2 YFSETQ. The ends were cut back, 6 bases at V and 5 bases at J, with 17 bases in the middle. The CDR3, as DNA: TGCGCCAGCAACCCACGCGGGACACAGACCGGGGAGCTGTTTTTT. Amino acids: CASNPRGTQTGELFF.

The chain recombines TRBV19 with TRBJ2-1, with 12 bases that match TRBD2. The J segment lost 7 bases and the V segment lost 6 bases, leaving 10 bases of the junction unmatched. Germline CDR1 and CDR2: LNHDA and SQIVND (reference sequence). The CDR3 consists of 16 residues. Here the CDR3 reads CASRRGASGRGNEQFF. CDR3 nucleotide sequence: TGTGCCAGTAGACGGGGGGCTAGCGGGAGGGGAAATGAGCAGTTCTTC.

Only a few counts were recorded for this clone. This sequence joins TRBV7-9 and TRBJ1-6, with 8 bases fitting TRBD1. Germline V gene sequence: CDR1 SEHNR, CDR2 FQNEAQ (reference sequence). The CDR3 runs 14 residues. The V gene end was trimmed by 5 bases and the J gene end by 9 bases; junction bases not matched to a gene: 6. CDR3 sequence reads: CASSPGTGFSPLHF. CDR3 nucleotides: TGTGCCAGCAGCCCGGGGACAGGATTTTCACCCCTCCACTTT.

The chain employs TRBV7-2 and TRBJ2-5; 8 bases fit TRBD2. This CDR3 spans 15 amino acids. Unmatched junction bases numbered 3, after V lost 3 bases and J lost 0 bases. The germline V gene has CDR1 SGHTA and CDR2 FQGNSA. The CDR3 DNA is TGTGCCAGCAGCTTTAAGCGGGGGCACCAAGAGACCCAGTACTTC. Encoded protein: CASSFKRGHQETQYF.

The chain is built from TRBV5-4 and TRBJ2-2; 12 bases line up with TRBD2. Germline assignment: CDR1 SGHNT and CDR2 YYREEE (reference sequence). The trim removed 1 base at V and 4 bases at J, leaving 14 bases unmatched. This CDR3 region has 20 residues. The CDR3 nucleotides are TGTGCCAGCAGCTTGATCAGGGCTAGCGGGAGGGCCAACTCCACCGGGGAGCTGTTTTTT. The encoded protein is CASSLIRASGRANSTGELFF.

The chain is built from TRBV11-1 and TRBJ2-7; D might be TRBD1 or TRBD2, each matching 5 bases. The CDR3 has 15 amino acids. Germline values: CDR1 SGHAT, CDR2 FQDESV (reference sequence). With 5 bases removed from V and 6 bases from J, the gap between germline ends came to 20 bases. The CDR3 DNA sequence: TGTGCCAGCAGCACCGCTCCGAGGGGTTTAGGCGAGCAGTACTTC. This gives the protein CASSTAPRGLGEQYF.